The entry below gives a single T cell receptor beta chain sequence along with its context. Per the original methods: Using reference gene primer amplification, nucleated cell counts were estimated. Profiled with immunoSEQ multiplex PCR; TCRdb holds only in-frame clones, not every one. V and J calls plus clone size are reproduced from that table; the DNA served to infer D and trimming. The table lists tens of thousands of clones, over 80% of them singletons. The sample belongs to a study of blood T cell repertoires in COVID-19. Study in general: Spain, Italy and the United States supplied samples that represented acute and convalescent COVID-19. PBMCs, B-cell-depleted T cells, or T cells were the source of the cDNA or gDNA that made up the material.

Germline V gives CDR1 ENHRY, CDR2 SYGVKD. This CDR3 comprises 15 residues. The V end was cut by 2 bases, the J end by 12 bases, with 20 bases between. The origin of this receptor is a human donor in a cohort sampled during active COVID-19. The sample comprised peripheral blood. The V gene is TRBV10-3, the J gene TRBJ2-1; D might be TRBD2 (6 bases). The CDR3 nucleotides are TGTGCCATCAGTGAGGCAAATGGGGGGTCGGTAGGGCAGTTCTTC. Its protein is CAISEANGGSVGQFF.